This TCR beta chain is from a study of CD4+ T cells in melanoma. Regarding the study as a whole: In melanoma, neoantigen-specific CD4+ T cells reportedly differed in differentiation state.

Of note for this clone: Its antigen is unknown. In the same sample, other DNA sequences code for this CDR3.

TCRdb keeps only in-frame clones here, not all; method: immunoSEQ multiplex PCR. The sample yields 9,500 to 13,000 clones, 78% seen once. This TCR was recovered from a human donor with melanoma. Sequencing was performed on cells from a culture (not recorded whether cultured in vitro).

The CDR3, as DNA: TGTGCCAGCAGTCCCAGGGATGAGCAGTTCTTC. It encodes CASSPRDEQFF. The V call is TRBV6-6, the J call TRBJ2-1; perhaps TRBD1 as D (5 bases). V lost 5 bases to trimming and J lost 8 bases, with 7 bases between them. The CDR3 contains 11 residues. Germline V CDR1 and CDR2: MNHNY, SVGAGI (reference sequence).